This T cell receptor (beta chain) was sequenced for a study of cytomegalovirus exposure and HLA in healthy donors. The PCR employed 60 Vbeta primers together with 13 Jbeta primers. The table came from immunoSEQ multiplex PCR; TCRdb's copy has only in-frame clones and leaves some out. Among 150,000 to 200,000 clones listed, around 80% were seen once. The germline gives CDR1 MNHEY, CDR2 SVGAGI. The CDR3 contains 15 residues. After removal of 5 bases from V and 7 bases from J, the junction contained 12 bases not matched to a gene. The V and J genes are TRBV6-5 and TRBJ1-2; TRBD1 aligns across 8 bases. The sequenced sample consisted of PBMCs. The receptor was derived from a woman between 50 and 59 years old in good health and CMV-seropositive. The CDR3 coding sequence is TGTGCCAGCAGTCTAAGACTCGGGACAGGCGGTGGCTACACCTTC. It codes for CASSLRLGTGGGYTF.